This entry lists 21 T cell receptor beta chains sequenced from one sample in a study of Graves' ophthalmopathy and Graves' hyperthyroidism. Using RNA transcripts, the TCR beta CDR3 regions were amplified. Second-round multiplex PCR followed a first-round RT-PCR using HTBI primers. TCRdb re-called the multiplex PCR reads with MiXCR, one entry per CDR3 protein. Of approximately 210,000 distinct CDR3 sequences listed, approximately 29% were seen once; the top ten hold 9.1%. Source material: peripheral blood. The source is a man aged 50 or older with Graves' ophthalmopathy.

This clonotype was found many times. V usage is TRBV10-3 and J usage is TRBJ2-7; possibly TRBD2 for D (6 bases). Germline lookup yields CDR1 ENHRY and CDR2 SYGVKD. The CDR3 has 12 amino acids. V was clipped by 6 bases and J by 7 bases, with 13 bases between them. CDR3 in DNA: TGTGCCATCAGCGCTACTAGCTCTGAGCAGTACTTC. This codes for CAISATSSEQYF.

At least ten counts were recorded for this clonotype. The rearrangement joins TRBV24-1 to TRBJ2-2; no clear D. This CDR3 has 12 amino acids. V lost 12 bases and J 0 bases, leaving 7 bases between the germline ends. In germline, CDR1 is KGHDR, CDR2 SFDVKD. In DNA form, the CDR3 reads TGTGCCTGTGGGGCGAACACCGGGGAGCTGTTTTTT. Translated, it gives CACGANTGELFF.

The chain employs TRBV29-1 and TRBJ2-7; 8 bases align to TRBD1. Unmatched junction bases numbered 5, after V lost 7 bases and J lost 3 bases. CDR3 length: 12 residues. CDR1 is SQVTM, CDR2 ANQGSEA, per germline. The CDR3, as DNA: TGCAGCGCCGGACAGGGTTTCTACGAGCAGTACTTC. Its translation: CSAGQGFYEQYF.

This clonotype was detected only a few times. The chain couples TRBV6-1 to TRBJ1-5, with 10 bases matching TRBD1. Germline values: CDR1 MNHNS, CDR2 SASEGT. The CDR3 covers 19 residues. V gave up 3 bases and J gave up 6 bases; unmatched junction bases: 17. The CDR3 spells CASSDGLTGGYQASQPQHF. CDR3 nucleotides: TGTGCCAGCAGTGACGGCTTGACAGGGGGCTATCAAGCAAGTCAGCCCCAGCATTTT.

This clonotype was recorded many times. The CDR3: CASTPPGWTGDPRPNTGELFF. CDR3 bases: TGTGCCAGCACCCCCCCGGGTTGGACAGGGGACCCTCGCCCGAACACCGGGGAGCTGTTTTTT. V is TRBV4-2 and J is TRBJ2-2; 9 positions agree with TRBD1. CDR3 length equals 21 residues. The V and J ends lost 7 bases and 0 bases, in that order; junction bases with no gene match: 21. Germline CDR1 is LGHNA and CDR2 is YNFKEQ.

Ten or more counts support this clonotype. CDR3 in DNA: TGCGCCAGCAGCCAAGATAAGAGCTCCTATAATTCACCCCTCCACTTT. Its translation: CASSQDKSSYNSPLHF. The V and J genes are TRBV4-3 and TRBJ1-6; no clear D. Trimming pared 0 bases from V and 0 bases from J, leaving 6 bases between. The CDR3 runs 16 residues. Per germline, CDR1 LGHNA and CDR2 YSLEER.

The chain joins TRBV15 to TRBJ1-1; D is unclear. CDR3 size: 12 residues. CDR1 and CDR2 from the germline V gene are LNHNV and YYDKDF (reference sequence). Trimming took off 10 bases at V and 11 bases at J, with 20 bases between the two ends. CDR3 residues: CASSIGSRQAFF. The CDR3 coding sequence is TGTGCCAGTAGTATAGGGTCCCGCCAGGCTTTCTTT.

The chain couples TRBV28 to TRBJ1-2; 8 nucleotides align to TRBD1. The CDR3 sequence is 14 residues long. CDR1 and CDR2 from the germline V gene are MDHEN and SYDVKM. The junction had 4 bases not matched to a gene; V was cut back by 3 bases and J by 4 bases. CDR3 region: CASSLDREGYGYTF. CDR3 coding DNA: TGTGCCAGCAGTTTGGACAGGGAGGGCTATGGCTACACCTTC.

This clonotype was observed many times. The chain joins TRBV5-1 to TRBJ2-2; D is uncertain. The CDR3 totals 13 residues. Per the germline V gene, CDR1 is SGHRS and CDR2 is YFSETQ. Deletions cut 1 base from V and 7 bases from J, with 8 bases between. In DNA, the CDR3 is TGCGCCAGCAGCTTGATAGGAAACGGGGAGCTGTTTTTT. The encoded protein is CASSLIGNGELFF.

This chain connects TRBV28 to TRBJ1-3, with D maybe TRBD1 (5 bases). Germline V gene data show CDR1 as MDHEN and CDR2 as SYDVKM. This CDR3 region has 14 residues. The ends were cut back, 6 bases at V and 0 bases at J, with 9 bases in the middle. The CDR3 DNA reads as TGTGCCAGCAGCCGCGGGGGCTCTGGAAACACCATATATTTT. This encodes CASSRGGSGNTIYF.

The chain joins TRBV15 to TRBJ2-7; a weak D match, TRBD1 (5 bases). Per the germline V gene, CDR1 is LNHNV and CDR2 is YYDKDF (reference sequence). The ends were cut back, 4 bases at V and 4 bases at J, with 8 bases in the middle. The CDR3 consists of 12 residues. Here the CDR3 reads CATSTGPYEQYF. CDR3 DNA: TGTGCCACCAGCACAGGGCCGTACGAGCAGTACTTC.

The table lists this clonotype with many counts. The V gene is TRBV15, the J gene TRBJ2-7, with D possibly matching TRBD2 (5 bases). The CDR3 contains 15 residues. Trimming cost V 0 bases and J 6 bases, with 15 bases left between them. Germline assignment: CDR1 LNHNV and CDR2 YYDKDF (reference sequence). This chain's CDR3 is CATSRETGGPGEQYF. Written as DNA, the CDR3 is TGTGCCACCAGCAGAGAGACGGGCGGGCCGGGCGAGCAGTACTTC.

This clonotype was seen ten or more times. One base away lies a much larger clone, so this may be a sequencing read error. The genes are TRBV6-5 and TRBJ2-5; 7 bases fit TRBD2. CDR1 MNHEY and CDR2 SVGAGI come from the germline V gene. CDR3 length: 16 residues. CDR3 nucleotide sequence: TGTGCCAGCGGTTACTCGAGCGGGACGGAACAAGAGACCCAGTACTTC. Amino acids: CASGYSSGTEQETQYF.

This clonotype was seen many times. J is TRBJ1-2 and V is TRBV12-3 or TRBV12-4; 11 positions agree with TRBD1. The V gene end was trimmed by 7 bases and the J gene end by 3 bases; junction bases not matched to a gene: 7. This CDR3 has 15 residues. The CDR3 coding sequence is TGTGCCAGCATCCTAGGACAGGGGGCCGACTATGGCTACACCTTC. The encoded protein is CASILGQGADYGYTF.

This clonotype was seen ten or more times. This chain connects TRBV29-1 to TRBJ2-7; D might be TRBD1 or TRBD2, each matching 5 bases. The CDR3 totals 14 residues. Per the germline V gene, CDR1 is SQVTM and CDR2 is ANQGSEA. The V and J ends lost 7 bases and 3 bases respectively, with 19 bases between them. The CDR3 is CSGTAGTTHYEQYF. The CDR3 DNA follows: TGCAGCGGTACTGCCGGGACGACCCACTACGAGCAGTACTTC.

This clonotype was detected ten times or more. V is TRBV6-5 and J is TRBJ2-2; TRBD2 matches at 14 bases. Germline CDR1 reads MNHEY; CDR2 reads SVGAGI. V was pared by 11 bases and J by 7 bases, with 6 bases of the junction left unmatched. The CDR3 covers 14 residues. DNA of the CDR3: TGTGCCGTGGGACTAGCGGGAGCCCACGGGGAGCTGTTTTTT. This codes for CAVGLAGAHGELFF.

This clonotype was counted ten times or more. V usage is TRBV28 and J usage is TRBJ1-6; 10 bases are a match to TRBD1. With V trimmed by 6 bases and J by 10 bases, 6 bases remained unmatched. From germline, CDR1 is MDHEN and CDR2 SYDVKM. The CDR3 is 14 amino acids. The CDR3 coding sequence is TGTGCCAGCAGAGACAGGGGGCGAGGGTCACCCCTCCACTTT. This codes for CASRDRGRGSPLHF.

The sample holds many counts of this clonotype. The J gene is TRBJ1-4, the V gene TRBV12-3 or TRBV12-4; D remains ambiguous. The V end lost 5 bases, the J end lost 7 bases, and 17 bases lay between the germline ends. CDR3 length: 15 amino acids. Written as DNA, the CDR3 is TGTGCCAGCAGTGGCTCGGGTTTCTGGAGTGAAAAACTGTTTTTT. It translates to CASSGSGFWSEKLFF.

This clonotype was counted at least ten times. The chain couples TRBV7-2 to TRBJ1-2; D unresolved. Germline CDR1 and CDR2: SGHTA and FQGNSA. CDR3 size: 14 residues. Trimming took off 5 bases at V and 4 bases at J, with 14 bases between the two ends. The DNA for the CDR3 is TGTGCCAGCAGCCCTAACCCTGGGAGCTATGGCTACACCTTC. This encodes CASSPNPGSYGYTF.

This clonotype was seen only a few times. The CDR3 DNA sequence: TGTGCCAGCAGTTTAGAATTTACTGAAGCTTTCTTT. It codes for CASSLEFTEAFF. The chain links TRBV12-3 or TRBV12-4 to TRBJ1-1; D uncertain. This CDR3 spans 12 amino acids. Between the trimmed V and J ends, which lost 1 base and 5 bases, there was a span of 5 bases.

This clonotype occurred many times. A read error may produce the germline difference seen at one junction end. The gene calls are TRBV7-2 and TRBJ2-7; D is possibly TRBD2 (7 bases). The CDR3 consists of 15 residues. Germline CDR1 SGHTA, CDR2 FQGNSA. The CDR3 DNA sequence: TGTGCCAGCAGCATAGCGGCGGGGGCGGTGTACGAGCAGTACTTC. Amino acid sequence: CASSIAAGAVYEQYF.